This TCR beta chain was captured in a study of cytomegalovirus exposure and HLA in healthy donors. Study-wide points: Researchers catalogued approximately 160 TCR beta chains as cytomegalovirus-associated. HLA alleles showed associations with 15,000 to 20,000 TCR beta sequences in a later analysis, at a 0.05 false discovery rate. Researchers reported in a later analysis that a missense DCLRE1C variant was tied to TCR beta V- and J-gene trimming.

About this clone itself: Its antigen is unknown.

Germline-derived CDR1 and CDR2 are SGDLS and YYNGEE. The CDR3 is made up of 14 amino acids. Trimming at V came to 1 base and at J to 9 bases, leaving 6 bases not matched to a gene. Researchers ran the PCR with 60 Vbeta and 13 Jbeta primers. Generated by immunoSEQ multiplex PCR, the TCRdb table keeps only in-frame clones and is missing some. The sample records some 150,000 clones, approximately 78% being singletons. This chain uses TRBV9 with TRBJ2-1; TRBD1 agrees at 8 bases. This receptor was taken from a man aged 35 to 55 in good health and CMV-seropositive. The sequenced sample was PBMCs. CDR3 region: CASSVRTGNGEQFF. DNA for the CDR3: TGTGCCAGCAGCGTACGGACAGGGAACGGTGAGCAGTTCTTC.